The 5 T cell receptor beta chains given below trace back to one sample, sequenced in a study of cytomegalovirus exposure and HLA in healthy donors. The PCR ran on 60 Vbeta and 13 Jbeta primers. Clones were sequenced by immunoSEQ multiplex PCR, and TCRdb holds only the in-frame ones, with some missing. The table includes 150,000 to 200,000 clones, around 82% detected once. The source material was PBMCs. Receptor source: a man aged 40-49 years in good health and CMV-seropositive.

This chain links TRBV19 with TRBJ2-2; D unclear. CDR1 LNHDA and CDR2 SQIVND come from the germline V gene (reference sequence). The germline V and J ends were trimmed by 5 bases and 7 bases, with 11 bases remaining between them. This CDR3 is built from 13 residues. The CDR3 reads CASSYGSRGELFF. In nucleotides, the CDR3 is TGTGCCAGTAGTTATGGCAGTCGCGGGGAGCTGTTTTTT. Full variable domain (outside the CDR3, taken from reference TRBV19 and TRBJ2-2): DGGITQSPKYLFRKEGQNVTLSCEQNLNHDAMYWYRQDPGQGLRLIYYSQIVNDFQKGDIAEGYSVSREKKESFPLTVTSAQKNPTAFYLCASSYGSRGELFFGEGSRLTVL.

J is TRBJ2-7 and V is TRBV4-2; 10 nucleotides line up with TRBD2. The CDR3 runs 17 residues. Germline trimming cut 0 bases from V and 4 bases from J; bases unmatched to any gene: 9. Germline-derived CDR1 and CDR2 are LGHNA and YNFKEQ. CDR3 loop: CASSQEPSGRVYYEQYF. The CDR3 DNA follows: TGTGCCAGCAGCCAAGAACCCAGCGGGAGGGTTTATTACGAGCAGTACTTC.

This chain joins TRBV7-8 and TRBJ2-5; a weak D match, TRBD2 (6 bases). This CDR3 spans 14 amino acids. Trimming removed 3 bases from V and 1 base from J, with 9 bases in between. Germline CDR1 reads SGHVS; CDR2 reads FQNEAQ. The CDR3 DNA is TGTGCCAGCAGCTTCCTAGCGTCCCAAGAGACCCAGTACTTC. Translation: CASSFLASQETQYF.

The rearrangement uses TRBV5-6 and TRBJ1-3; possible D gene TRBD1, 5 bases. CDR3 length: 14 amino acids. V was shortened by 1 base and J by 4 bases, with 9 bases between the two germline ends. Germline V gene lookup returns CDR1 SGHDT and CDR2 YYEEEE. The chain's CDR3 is CASSLTGDGNTIYF. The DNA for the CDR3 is TGTGCCAGCAGCTTGACGGGGGACGGAAACACCATATATTTT. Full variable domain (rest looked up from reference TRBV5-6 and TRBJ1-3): DAGVTQSPTHLIKTRGQQVTLRCSPKSGHDTVSWYQQALGQGPQFIFQYYEEEERQRGNFPDRFSGHQFPNYSSELNVNALLLGDSALYLCASSLTGDGNTIYFGEGSWLTVV.

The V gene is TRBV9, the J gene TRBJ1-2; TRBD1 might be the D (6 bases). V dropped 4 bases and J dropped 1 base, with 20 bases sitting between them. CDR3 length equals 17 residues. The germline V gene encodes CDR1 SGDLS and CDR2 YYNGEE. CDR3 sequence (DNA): TGTGCCAGCAGCCCGGACGGACGTGGGGACAATAACTATGGCTACACCTTC. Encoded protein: CASSPDGRGDNNYGYTF.